The rows below give T cell receptor beta chains drawn from one sample of a study of T cells expressing NK-cell markers. TCRdb reanalyzed the 5' RACE reads, giving one entry per CDR3 protein sequence and no DNA. Its clone listing holds 300,000 to 450,000 distinct CDR3 sequences. Sequenced sample: blood T cells: a sorted CD56 or NKG2C T cell subset, CD4+ or CD8+ T cells, or bulk PBMC T cells (not recorded which). Every receptor here comes from a man between 18 and 69 years old in good health. CDR3s include the opening cysteine and the closing phenylalanine or tryptophan. Each record gives: V gene, J gene, CDR3 protein.

>TRBV11-3|TRBJ2-1
CASSLGHREIAYNEQFF
>TRBV20-1|TRBJ1-2
CSARAATGGYGYTF
>TRBV7-3|TRBJ2-5
CASSLSGMGETQYF
>TRBV7-8|TRBJ2-3
CASSLFRGASTDTQYF
>TRBV7-6|TRBJ1-1
CASSLQGIERTEAFF
>TRBV7-9|TRBJ1-5
CASSLGRRGNQPQHF
>TRBV18|TRBJ2-7
CASSQGESVYEQYF
>TRBV28|TRBJ2-6
CASSLFSFSGANVLTF
>TRBV15|TRBJ2-5
CATSRSLTEGGETQYF
>TRBV5-1|TRBJ2-1
CASSPSTPEIEQFF
>TRBV20-1|TRBJ2-1
CSASGTGGKAEQFF
>TRBV6-1|TRBJ2-7
CASSVGQVAYEQYF
>TRBV18|TRBJ2-3
CASSPRLAVRVDTQYF
>TRBV20-1|TRBJ2-7
CSARRGARDEQYF
>TRBV24-1|TRBJ2-5
CATSDRTGTGTQYF
>TRBV6-1|TRBJ1-4
CASSETRTATNEKLFF
>TRBV12-3/TRBV12-4|TRBJ2-6
CASSLGRAISGANVLTF
>TRBV30|TRBJ1-4
CAWSRDRGEKLFF